These T cell receptor beta chains were read from a single sample in a study of blood T cell repertoires in COVID-19. Assay: immunoSEQ multiplex PCR; the TCRdb copy retains only in-frame clones and omits some. The table includes fewer than 150,000 clones, around 80% detected once. The sequencing input was peripheral blood. The receptors stem from a woman aged 80 or over in a cohort sampled during active or convalescent COVID-19. CDR3s include the opening cysteine and the closing phenylalanine or tryptophan. The order of the fields is clone size, V gene, D gene, J gene, CDR3 protein, CDR3 DNA. D genes are given only for firm matches. For some rows the clone size is stated as once, few or many, or as a class when expanded; others skip it.

>once|TRBV5-8|-|TRBJ1-6
CASSLIPSSYNSPLHF
TGTGCCAGCAGCTTGATTCCTAGCTCCTATAATTCACCCCTCCACTTT
>-|TRBV5-1|TRBD2|TRBJ2-3
CASSFELAGTLTDTQYF
TGCGCCAGCAGCTTCGAACTAGCGGGGACGCTCACAGATACGCAGTATTTT
>-|TRBV12-3/TRBV12-4|-|TRBJ2-3
CASSSRRDTQYF
TGTGCCAGCAGTTCCAGGAGGGATACGCAGTATTTT
>-|TRBV24-1|-|TRBJ1-2
CATSDLRDGYTF
TGTGCCACCAGTGATTTGCGGGATGGCTACACCTTC
>-|TRBV7-7|TRBD1|TRBJ2-1
CASSLGQGAREQFF
TGTGCCAGCAGCTTGGGACAGGGGGCTAGGGAGCAGTTCTTC
>-|TRBV4-1|TRBD2|TRBJ2-1
CASSQVGSGGPNEQFF
TGCGCCAGCAGCCAAGTAGGTAGCGGGGGGCCAAATGAGCAGTTCTTC
>-|TRBV4-1|-|TRBJ2-3
CASSRTGLPDTQYF
TGCGCCAGCAGCCGGACCGGACTGCCAGATACGCAGTATTTT
>-|TRBV7-8|-|TRBJ1-1
CASSLGRNTEAFF
TGTGCCAGCAGCTTAGGCAGGAACACTGAAGCTTTCTTT
>-|TRBV3-1/TRBV3-2|TRBD1|TRBJ2-1
CASSHDRGFDEQFF
TGTGCCAGCAGCCACGACAGGGGGTTTGATGAGCAGTTCTTC
>-|TRBV6-5|TRBD1|TRBJ1-1
CASSYRGRRRGTEAFF
TGTGCCAGCAGTTACAGGGGGCGAAGGAGAGGGACTGAAGCTTTCTTT
>-|TRBV29-1|-|TRBJ1-2
CSVEVLNYGYTF
TGCAGCGTTGAGGTGCTAAACTATGGCTACACCTTC
>once|TRBV6-6|-|TRBJ1-4
CASSYPWSNGVKLFF
TGTGCCAGCAGTTACCCGTGGTCCAACGGGGTAAAACTGTTTTTT
>-|TRBV2|-|TRBJ2-5
CASSEDQGRGETQYF
TGTGCCAGCAGTGAGGATCAGGGGAGAGGAGAGACCCAGTACTTC
>-|TRBV18|TRBD1|TRBJ1-2
CASSPVGTGGTYGYTF
TGTGCCAGCTCCCCAGTGGGGACAGGGGGCACCTATGGCTACACCTTC
>-|TRBV5-6|TRBD2|TRBJ2-3
CASSLPFSGGSDTQYF
TGTGCCAGCAGCTTGCCTTTTAGCGGGGGTTCAGATACGCAGTATTTT